This T cell receptor beta chain emerged from a study of T cells in localized non-small cell lung cancer. Broader study findings: A single tumor region was sequenced, leaving heterogeneity possible. Uninvolved nearby lung showed the greatest T cell clonality, exceeding that found in tumor.

The CDR3 extends over 14 amino acids. V lost 6 bases to trimming and J lost 2 bases, with 11 bases between them. The germline gives CDR1 SGHNT, CDR2 YYREEE (reference sequence). This clone has only one observation. Its antigen is not known. Generated by immunoSEQ multiplex PCR, the TCRdb table keeps only in-frame clones and is missing some. The sample carries some 11,000 clones, approximately 85% recorded once. Sequencing used peripheral blood mononuclear cells, obtained before any cancer treatment. The gene calls are TRBV5-4 and TRBJ1-4; possible D gene TRBD1, 5 bases. The receptor was isolated from an older female donor with stage II lung adenocarcinoma. In nucleotides, the CDR3 is TGTGCCAGCACCTTCGACAGCACTAATGAAAAACTGTTTTTT. It translates to CASTFDSTNEKLFF.